This T cell receptor (beta chain) emerged from a study of neurological immune-mediated disorders. It was by 5'RACE with 10-nucleotide random UMIs that the cDNA was made. In TCRdb, the 5' RACE reads were re-called with MiXCR into one record per CDR3 protein. The table includes tens of thousands of distinct CDR3 sequences, approximately 10% detected once. This clonotype was recorded many times. V lost 2 bases and J lost 9, with 14 bases in between. The CDR3 consists of 14 residues. Each sorted-subset library came from 800,000 to 1,000,000 CD4+ or CD8+ T cells. This chain connects TRBV12-3 or TRBV12-4 to TRBJ1-5; D perhaps matches TRBD1 (6 bases). Sequenced sample: CD4+ T cells from blood. The sequence was obtained from a woman in her 30s with HTLV-1-associated myelopathy (HAM/TSP). CDR3 protein: CASSLQGKGGPQHF. The CDR3 region has the DNA TGTGCCAGCAGTTTACAGGGGAAAGGTGGGCCCCAGCATTTT.